This paragraph reports one T cell receptor (beta chain). The sample holds many counts of this clonotype. The antigen it binds to is not known. Qualities for individual bases were not recorded, and no much larger clone is one base off. V trim: 4 bases; J trim: 3 bases; unmatched bases: 7. From the germline V gene (reference sequence), CDR1 is SEHNR and CDR2 is FQNEAQ. From the cysteine up to the phenylalanine, the CDR3 has a length of 15 residues. CDR3 DNA only is kept here, 45 bases in frame from base 1. The label giving this sample's treatment or condition can be read as: allogeneic hematopoietic cell transplantation with graft depleted of TCRalphabeta T cells and CD19 B cells. The transplant recipients were children given TCRalphabeta/CD19-depleted allogeneic hematopoietic cell grafts. The source of the sample is a study of T-cell reconstitution after alpha-beta-depleted transplantation in children (dated by TCRdb to 2016 to 2017). Study-wide context: T-cell immune reconstitution after TCRalphabeta/CD19-depleted allogeneic hematopoietic cell transplantation in children was quantitatively tracked in the study by means of TCR repertoire profiling.

Beyond this particular receptor, the publication reports: Over subsequent months, a decline in hyperexpanded clone frequencies was noted, and after one year, T-cell counts and TCRbeta diversity were mostly ascribed to newly produced T cells. About two months after transplant, the apparently early recovery of alphabetaT-cell counts reportedly depended on just several hundred clones that had expanded rapidly and came from non-depleted graft cells. The high TCRbeta diversity at day 60 in some patients was ascribed to recipient T cells and intrathymic progenitors that had survived conditioning.

The method behind the library was PCR. Sequenced using an Illumina HiSeq 2500. Molecular barcoding was employed in the preparation of TCR libraries, with unique molecular identifiers being used to normalize TCRbeta repertoire quantification. TCRdb passed the public sequencing reads through fastp at Q25 and MiXCR, retaining productive beta sequences. Rows are unified per CDR3 protein, each entry keeping the most common DNA and genes. The sample table contains about 440,000 distinct CDR3 sequences; only one count was recorded for over 40% of them. The ten largest make up 27% of the sample. The sequence was collected from a girl aged 2-10 years with aplastic anemia, due to receive a stem cell transplant. The chain uses TRBV7-9 and TRBJ2-3; the central 7 bases match TRBD1. Sequenced here: PBMCs, sampled before TCRalphabeta/CD19-depleted stem cell transplant. For the CDR3, the sequence is CASSSQTGVTDTQYF. The nucleotide sequence reads TGTGCCAGCAGCTCCCAAACAGGGGTAACAGATACGCAGTATTTT.